This T cell receptor beta chain came from a study of shared clonotypes between healthy human individuals. The data were produced by immunoSEQ multiplex PCR, yet TCRdb's version contains in-frame clones alone and is incomplete. The sample holds roughly 2.6 million clones, more than 90% seen once. The table lists this clone with a count of one. Its target is not known. This CDR3 contains 16 residues. V shed 7 bases and J shed 4 bases, with 20 bases lying between them. CDR1 and CDR2 (germline): SNHLY, FYNNEI. Study findings and constraints: Even with large depth, rarefaction showed that sorted-subset sequencing was incomplete. Sequencing depth was expected to affect clonotype sharing among donors. Naive subsets usually exceeded memory subsets in estimated richness.

Donors included only healthy HIV-negative adults lacking recent acute infections or vaccinations. The material sequenced was naive CD4+ T cells sorted from blood. Indicated subset: CD45RA+ positively selected. The clonotype was recovered from a man between 18 and 29 years old in good health. The rearrangement links TRBV2 to TRBJ2-1; D gene unclear. The CDR3 loop is CASTTHRVGIYNEQFF. The CDR3 DNA reads as TGTGCCAGCACCACTCATAGGGTGGGGATATACAATGAGCAGTTCTTC.